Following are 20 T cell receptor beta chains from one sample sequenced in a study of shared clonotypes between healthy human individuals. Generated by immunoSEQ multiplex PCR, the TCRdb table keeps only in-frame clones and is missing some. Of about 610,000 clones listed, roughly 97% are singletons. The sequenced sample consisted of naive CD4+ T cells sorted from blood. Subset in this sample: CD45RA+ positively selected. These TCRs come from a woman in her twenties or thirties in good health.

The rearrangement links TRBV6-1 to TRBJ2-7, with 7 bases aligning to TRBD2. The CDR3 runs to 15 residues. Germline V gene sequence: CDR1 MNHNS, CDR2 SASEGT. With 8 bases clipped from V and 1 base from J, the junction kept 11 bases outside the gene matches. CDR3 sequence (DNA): TGTGCCAGCCCCGGAGGGCCTAGCGGATCCTACGAGCAGTACTTC. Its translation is CASPGGPSGSYEQYF.

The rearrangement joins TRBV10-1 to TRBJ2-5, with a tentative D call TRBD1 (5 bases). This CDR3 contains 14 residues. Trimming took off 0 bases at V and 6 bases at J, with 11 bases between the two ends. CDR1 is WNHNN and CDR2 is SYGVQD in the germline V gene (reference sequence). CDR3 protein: CASSESGAQKTQYF. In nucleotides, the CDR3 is TGCGCCAGCAGTGAGTCAGGGGCGCAGAAGACCCAGTACTTC.

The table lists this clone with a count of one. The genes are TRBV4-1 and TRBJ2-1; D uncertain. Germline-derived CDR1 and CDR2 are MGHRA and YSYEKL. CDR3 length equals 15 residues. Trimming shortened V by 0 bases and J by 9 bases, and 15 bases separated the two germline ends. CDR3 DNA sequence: TGCGCCAGCAGCCAAGATTTTACAGTTTCGGGTGAGCAGTTCTTC. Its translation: CASSQDFTVSGEQFF.

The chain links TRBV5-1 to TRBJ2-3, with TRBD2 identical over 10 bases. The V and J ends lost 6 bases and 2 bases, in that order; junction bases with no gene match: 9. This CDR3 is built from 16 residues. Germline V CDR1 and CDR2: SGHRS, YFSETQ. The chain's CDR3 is CASKRLLAGNTDTQYF. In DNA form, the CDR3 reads TGCGCCAGCAAACGCCTACTAGCGGGGAACACAGATACGCAGTATTTT.

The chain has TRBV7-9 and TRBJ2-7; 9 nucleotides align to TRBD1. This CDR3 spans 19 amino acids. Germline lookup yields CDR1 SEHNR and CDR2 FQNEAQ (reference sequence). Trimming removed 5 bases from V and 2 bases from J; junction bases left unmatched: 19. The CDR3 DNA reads TGTGCCAGCAGCACCTCCCCGGATTCAGACAGGGGGGGGGCCTACGAGCAGTACTTC. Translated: CASSTSPDSDRGGAYEQYF.

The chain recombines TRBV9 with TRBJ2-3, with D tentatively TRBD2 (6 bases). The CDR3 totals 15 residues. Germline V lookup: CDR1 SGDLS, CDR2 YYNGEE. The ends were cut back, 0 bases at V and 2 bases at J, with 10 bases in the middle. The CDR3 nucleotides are TGTGCCAGCAGCGTAGGCGGGACCTACACAGATACGCAGTATTTT. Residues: CASSVGGTYTDTQYF.

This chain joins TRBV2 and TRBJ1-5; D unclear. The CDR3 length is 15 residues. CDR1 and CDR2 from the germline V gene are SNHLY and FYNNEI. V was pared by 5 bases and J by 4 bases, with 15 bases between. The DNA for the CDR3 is TGTGCCAGCAGTTCAACCAGGCCCATTAATCAGCCCCAGCATTTT. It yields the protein CASSSTRPINQPQHF. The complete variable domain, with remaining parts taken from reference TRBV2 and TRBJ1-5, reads EPEVTQTPSHQVTQMGQEVILRCVPISNHLYFYWYRQILGQKVEFLVSFYNNEISEKSEIFDDQFSVERPDGSNFTLKIRSTKLEDSAMYFCASSSTRPINQPQHFGDGTRLSIL.

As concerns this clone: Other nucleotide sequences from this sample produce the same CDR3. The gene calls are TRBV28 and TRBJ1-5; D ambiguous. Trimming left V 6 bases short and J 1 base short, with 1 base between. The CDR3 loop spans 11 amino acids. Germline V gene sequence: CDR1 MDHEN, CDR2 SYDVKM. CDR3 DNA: TGTGCCAGCAGGAGCAATCAGCCCCAGCATTTT. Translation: CASRSNQPQHF.

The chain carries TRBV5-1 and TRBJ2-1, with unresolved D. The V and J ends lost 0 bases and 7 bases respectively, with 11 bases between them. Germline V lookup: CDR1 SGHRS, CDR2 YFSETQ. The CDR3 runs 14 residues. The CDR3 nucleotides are TGCGCCAGCAGCTTGGTGTACGGGTCGAATGAGCAGTTCTTC. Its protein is CASSLVYGSNEQFF.

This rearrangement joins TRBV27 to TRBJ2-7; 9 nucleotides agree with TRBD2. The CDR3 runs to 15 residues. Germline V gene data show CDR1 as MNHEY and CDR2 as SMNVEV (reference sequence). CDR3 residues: CANNPRASGTYEQYF. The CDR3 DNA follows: TGTGCGAACAATCCGCGGGCTAGCGGGACATACGAGCAGTACTTC.

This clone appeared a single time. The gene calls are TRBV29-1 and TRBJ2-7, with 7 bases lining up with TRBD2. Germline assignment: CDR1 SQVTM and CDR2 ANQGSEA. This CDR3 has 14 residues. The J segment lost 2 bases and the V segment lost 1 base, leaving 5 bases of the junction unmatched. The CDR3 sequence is CSVEVGGDPYEQYF. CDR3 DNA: TGCAGCGTTGAAGTGGGAGGGGACCCCTACGAGCAGTACTTC.

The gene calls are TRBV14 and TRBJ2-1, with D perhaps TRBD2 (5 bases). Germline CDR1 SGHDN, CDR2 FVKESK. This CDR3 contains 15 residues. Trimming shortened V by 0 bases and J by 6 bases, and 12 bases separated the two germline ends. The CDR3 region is CASSQDLLGGNEQFF. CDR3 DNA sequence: TGTGCCAGCAGCCAAGATTTACTAGGAGGCAATGAGCAGTTCTTC. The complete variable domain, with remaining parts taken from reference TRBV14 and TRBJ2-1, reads EAGVTQFPSHSVIEKGQTVTLRCDPISGHDNLYWYRRVMGKEIKFLLHFVKESKQDESGMPNNRFLAERTGGTYSTLKVQPAELEDSGVYFCASSQDLLGGNEQFFGPGTRLTVL.

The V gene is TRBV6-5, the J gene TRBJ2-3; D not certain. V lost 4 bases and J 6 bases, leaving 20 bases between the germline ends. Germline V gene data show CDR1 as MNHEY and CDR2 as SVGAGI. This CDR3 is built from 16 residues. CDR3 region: CASSLGLNVGGDTQYF. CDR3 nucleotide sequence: TGTGCCAGCAGTTTAGGGCTAAACGTTGGTGGGGATACGCAGTATTTT.

The CDR3 nucleotides read TGTGCCAGCCGCAATAACTATGGCTACACCTTC. Protein sequence: CASRNNYGYTF. The chain combines TRBV6-5 with TRBJ1-2; no firm D call. Deletions cut 8 bases from V and 1 base from J, with 5 bases between. Germline V gene data show CDR1 as MNHEY and CDR2 as SVGAGI. The CDR3 spans 11 residues.

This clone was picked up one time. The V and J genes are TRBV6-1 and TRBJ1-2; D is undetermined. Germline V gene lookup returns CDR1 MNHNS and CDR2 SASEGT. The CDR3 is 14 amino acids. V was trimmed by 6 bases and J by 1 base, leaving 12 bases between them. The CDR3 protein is CASRAPFSNYGYTF. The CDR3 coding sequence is TGTGCCAGCAGGGCCCCTTTCAGTAACTATGGCTACACCTTC.

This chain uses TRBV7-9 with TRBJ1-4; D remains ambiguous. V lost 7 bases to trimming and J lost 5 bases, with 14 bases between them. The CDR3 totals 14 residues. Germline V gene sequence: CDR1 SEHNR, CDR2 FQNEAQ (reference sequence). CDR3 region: CASIEDGKNEKLFF. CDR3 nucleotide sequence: TGTGCCAGCATTGAAGACGGAAAGAATGAAAAACTGTTTTTT.

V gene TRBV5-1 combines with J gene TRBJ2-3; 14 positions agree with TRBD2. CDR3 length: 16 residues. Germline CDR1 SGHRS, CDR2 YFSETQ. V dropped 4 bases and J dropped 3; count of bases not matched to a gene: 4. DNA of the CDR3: TGCGCCAGCAGCGAGGGGACTAGCGGGAGAACAGATACGCAGTATTTT. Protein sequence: CASSEGTSGRTDTQYF.

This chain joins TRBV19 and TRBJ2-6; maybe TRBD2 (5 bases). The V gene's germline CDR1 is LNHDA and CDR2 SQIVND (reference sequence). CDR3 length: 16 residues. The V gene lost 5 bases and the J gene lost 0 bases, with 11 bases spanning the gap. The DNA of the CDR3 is TGTGCCAGTAGTCCGCGAGGGATCTCTGGGGCCAACGTCCTGACTTTC. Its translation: CASSPRGISGANVLTF.

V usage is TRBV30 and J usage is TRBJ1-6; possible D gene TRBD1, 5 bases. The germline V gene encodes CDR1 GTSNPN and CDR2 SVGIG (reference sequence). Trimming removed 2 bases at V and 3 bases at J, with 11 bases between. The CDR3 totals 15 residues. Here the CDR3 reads CAWSLRGNYNSPLHF. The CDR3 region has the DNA TGTGCCTGGAGTTTGAGGGGAAACTATAATTCACCCCTCCACTTT.

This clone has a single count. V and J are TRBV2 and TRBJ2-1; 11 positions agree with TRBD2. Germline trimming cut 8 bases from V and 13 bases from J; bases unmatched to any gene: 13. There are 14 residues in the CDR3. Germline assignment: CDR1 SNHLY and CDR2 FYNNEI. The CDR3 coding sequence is TGTGCCAGCCTTTCGGGTAGCGGGAGGGTTGTACAGTTCTTC. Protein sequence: CASLSGSGRVVQFF.